Listed here are 2 T cell receptor beta chains from one sample, sequenced in a study of blood T cell repertoires in COVID-19. Here immunoSEQ multiplex PCR was the method, and the copy in TCRdb shows in-frame clones only, minus some. This sample yields 45,000 to 55,000 clones, of which 80% to 85% are seen a single time; around 1.5% belongs to the top ten. Sequencing was performed on peripheral blood. These receptors were obtained from a man aged 45-60 years with acute or convalescent COVID-19.

The V gene is TRBV6-5, the J gene TRBJ1-1; TRBD1 agrees at 7 bases. The ends lost 5 bases at V and 8 bases at J; junction bases unmatched: 2. The CDR3 runs 11 residues. Looked up from germline, CDR1 is MNHEY and CDR2 is SVGAGI. The CDR3, as DNA: TGTGCCAGCAGTCAGGACAGGGAAGCTTTCTTT. Protein: CASSQDREAFF.

The chain carries TRBV29-1 and TRBJ2-7, with D maybe TRBD2 (5 bases). V was clipped by 4 bases and J by 2 bases, with 9 bases between them. This CDR3 spans 12 amino acids. Looked up from germline, CDR1 is SQVTM and CDR2 is ANQGSEA. CDR3 DNA sequence: TGCAGCGTTGCGGGGTCAACCTACGAGCAGTACTTC. This gives the protein CSVAGSTYEQYF.